This TCR beta chain was obtained from a study of T-cell reconstitution after alpha-beta-depleted transplantation in children. Broader study findings: The origin of alpha-beta T cells about two months after transplant was reportedly several hundred expanded graft clones. Diversity of TCRbeta at day 60 was high in some patients, arising from surviving recipient T cells and thymic progenitors. Newly generated T cells supplied most T-cell counts and diversity one year post-transplant.

A TCRbeta library incorporating unique molecular identifiers was prepared. TCRdb re-analysed the PCR reads in MiXCR, keeping a single row per CDR3 protein. The sample shows 400,000 to 450,000 distinct CDR3 sequences, around two fifths of them seen only once. With 5 bases clipped from V and 2 bases from J, the junction kept 7 bases outside the gene matches. In germline, CDR1 is MNHEY, CDR2 SVGAGI. The CDR3 has 15 amino acids. This clonotype showed up just a few times. Its antigen remains unidentified. This TCR derives from a girl aged 2 to 9 with aplastic anemia, due to receive a stem cell transplant. The sample consisted of PBMCs, taken before TCRalphabeta/CD19-depleted stem cell transplant. The chain joins TRBV6-5 to TRBJ2-7; the match to TRBD2 covers 9 bases. This CDR3 reads CASSNGLAYAYEQYF. For the CDR3, the DNA is TGTGCCAGCAGTAACGGACTAGCGTATGCCTACGAGCAGTACTTC.